The 28 T cell receptor beta chains below all came from one sample that was sequenced in a study of T cells in Graves' hyperthyroidism and ophthalmopathy. Authors of the study amplified TCR beta CDR3 regions from RNA transcripts. Using the HTBI primer set, a first-round RT-PCR was run on the TCR CDR3. TCRdb processed the multiplex PCR reads anew with MiXCR; each CDR3 protein has one entry. The sample has some 560,000 distinct CDR3 sequences; more than 15% are singletons. The sample taken for sequencing was blood. All receptors come from a woman in her thirties with Graves' hyperthyroidism.

This clonotype was picked up many times. The chain couples TRBV29-1 to TRBJ2-1; TRBD2 agrees at 8 bases. The ends lost 6 bases at V and 10 bases at J; junction bases unmatched: 14. Germline assignment: CDR1 SQVTM and CDR2 ANQGSEA. The CDR3 totals 14 residues. Written as DNA, the CDR3 is TGCAGCGTCGACACTAGCGGCACGCTGAGGGAGCAGTTCTTC. The encoded protein is CSVDTSGTLREQFF.

The V call is TRBV20-1, the J call TRBJ2-1; TRBD2 matches at 11 bases. This CDR3 region has 15 residues. V trimming: 2 bases; J trimming: 6 bases; junction bases outside the gene matches: 6. Germline V gives CDR1 DFQATT, CDR2 SNEGSKA (reference sequence). The CDR3 DNA reads as TGCAGTGCTAGACTAGCGGGAGGCCATATCAATGAGCAGTTCTTC. Translating it yields CSARLAGGHINEQFF.

This clonotype was detected many times. The chain recombines TRBV2 with TRBJ2-1, with 10 nucleotides matching TRBD2. Germline trimming cut 4 bases from V and 6 bases from J; bases unmatched to any gene: 6. Per the germline V gene, CDR1 is SNHLY and CDR2 is FYNNEI. The CDR3 is 15 residues long. The CDR3 protein is CASSVSLAGVNEQFF. DNA for the CDR3: TGTGCCAGCAGTGTTAGCCTAGCGGGAGTCAATGAGCAGTTCTTC.

J is TRBJ1-6 and V is TRBV27, with 7 bases aligning to TRBD1. Losses at the gene ends were 4 bases for V and 8 bases for J; bases not matched to a gene: 5. This CDR3 is 14 amino acids long. Germline CDR1 reads MNHEY; CDR2 reads SMNVEV (reference sequence). The CDR3 bases are TGTGCCAGCAGTTACAGGGGTTCCCATTCACCCCTCCACTTT. This codes for CASSYRGSHSPLHF.

V usage is TRBV27 and J usage is TRBJ1-1, with D perhaps matching TRBD1 (5 bases). Trimming stripped 5 bases from V and 1 base from J, with 11 bases between. In germline, CDR1 is MNHEY, CDR2 SMNVEV (reference sequence). There are 14 residues in the CDR3. The CDR3 nucleotides are TGTGCCAGCAGTGTAGGGGATCCGAACACTGAAGCTTTCTTT. Translated: CASSVGDPNTEAFF.

This clonotype was counted many times. The chain couples TRBV6-1 to TRBJ2-3; a possible D gene is TRBD2 (5 bases). V was shortened by 3 bases and J by 4 bases, with 14 bases between the two germline ends. Germline CDR1 is MNHNS and CDR2 is SASEGT. The length of the CDR3 is 15 residues. The CDR3 nucleotides are TGTGCCAGCAGTGACGGGGTTTTGGGTGCAGATACGCAGTATTTT. Translation: CASSDGVLGADTQYF.

This clonotype was counted many times. This chain connects TRBV28 to TRBJ1-6; perhaps TRBD1 as D (5 bases). V was pared by 5 bases and J by 4 bases, with 12 bases between. The germline CDR1 and CDR2 sequences are MDHEN and SYDVKM. CDR3 size: 15 residues. The CDR3 bases are TGTGCCAGCAGTCCGTGGGGCGGTTATAATTCACCCCTCCACTTT. Translated: CASSPWGGYNSPLHF. The variable domain in full, with the rest retrieved from reference TRBV28 and TRBJ1-6, is DVKVTQSSRYLVKRTGEKVFLECVQDMDHENMFWYRQDPGLGLRLIYFSYDVKMKEKGDIPEGYSVSREKKERFSLILESASTNQTSMYLCASSPWGGYNSPLHFGNGTRLTVT.

Only a few counts were recorded for this clonotype. The CDR3 sequence: CASSWTSGIYEQYF. In nucleotides, the CDR3 is TGCGCCAGCAGTTGGACTAGCGGGATCTACGAGCAGTACTTC. This sequence joins TRBV5-1 and TRBJ2-7; TRBD2 matches at 12 bases. The CDR3 is 14 residues long. Trimming removed 5 bases from V and 3 bases from J; junction bases left unmatched: 3. Germline lookup yields CDR1 SGHRS and CDR2 YFSETQ.

This clonotype was seen a few times. A junction end diverges from the germline sequence, so it may reflect a read error. The V and J genes are TRBV12-3 or TRBV12-4 and TRBJ2-1; 13 nucleotides match TRBD2. The CDR3 sequence is 17 residues long. This chain's CDR3 is CAGSTWTSGSGYNEQFF. The CDR3 nucleotides read TGTGCCGGCAGTACCTGGACTAGCGGGAGTGGTTACAATGAGCAGTTCTTC.

This clonotype was counted between two and nine times. A much larger clonotype is one base distant, so this may be a read error. The genes are TRBV12-3 or TRBV12-4 and TRBJ1-5; weak D call: TRBD1 (5 bases). CDR3 size: 17 residues. For the CDR3, the DNA is TGTGTCAGCAGTCCTTCCGGGACTCCAGCTCAGGGTCAGCCCCAGCATTTT. Translated: CVSSPSGTPAQGQPQHF.

This clonotype was observed a handful of times. The V call is TRBV29-1, the J call TRBJ1-1, with a tentative D call TRBD1 (5 bases). The CDR3 is made up of 21 amino acids. CDR1 and CDR2 (germline): SQVTM, ANQGSEA. Trimming cost V 1 base and J 0 bases, with 30 bases left between them. This chain's CDR3 is CSVEGLHSVPWLPGLNTEAFF. As DNA, the CDR3 is TGCAGCGTTGAAGGTTTACACTCAGTTCCCTGGTTGCCAGGGCTGAACACTGAAGCTTTCTTT.

This clonotype was detected many times. The chain joins TRBV20-1 to TRBJ1-1; a possible D gene is TRBD1 (5 bases). The CDR3 is 12 amino acids. Germline CDR1 DFQATT, CDR2 SNEGSKA (reference sequence). V lost 0 bases and J lost 11, with 13 bases in between. CDR3 in amino acids: CSARDNSWGAFF. Here the CDR3 DNA reads TGCAGTGCTAGAGATAACTCCTGGGGGGCTTTCTTT.

This clonotype was counted at least ten times. The rearrangement links TRBV12-3 or TRBV12-4 to TRBJ2-3, with TRBD1 matching over 9 bases. The CDR3 loop spans 13 amino acids. With 7 bases clipped from V and 6 bases from J, the junction kept 5 bases outside the gene matches. CDR3 residues: CASTNTGGDTQYF. The CDR3 nucleotides read TGTGCCAGCACAAACACAGGGGGCGATACGCAGTATTTT.

As to this clonotype: Possible read error: a much larger clone is one base away. The V and J genes are TRBV3-1 and TRBJ2-7; 11 nucleotides agree with TRBD1. J was trimmed by 7 bases and V by 1 base; bases with no gene match: 6. The CDR3 has 15 amino acids. Germline CDR1 reads LGHDT; CDR2 reads YNNKEL (reference sequence). CDR3 sequence reads: CASSQAGQGVREQYF. The CDR3 nucleotides are TGTGCCAGCAGCCAAGCGGGACAGGGGGTTAGGGAGCAGTACTTC.

This clonotype appeared a few times. The rearrangement links TRBV7-6 to TRBJ2-3; D is uncertain. Germline assignment: CDR1 SGHVS and CDR2 FNYEAQ. The V end lost 6 bases, the J end lost 6 bases, and 22 bases lay between the germline ends. CDR3 size: 16 residues. The CDR3 is CASSSPNSDLGDTQYF. Written as DNA, the CDR3 is TGTGCCAGCAGTTCCCCGAACAGTGATCTGGGGGATACGCAGTATTTT.

V and J are TRBV4-3 and TRBJ2-3, with a possible D match to TRBD2 (5 bases). Germline V gene data show CDR1 as LGHNA and CDR2 as YSLEER. Trimming cost V 0 bases and J 5 bases, with 15 bases left between them. The CDR3 length is 16 residues. This CDR3 is CASSQERVGLVDTQYF. CDR3 DNA sequence: TGCGCCAGCAGCCAAGAGCGGGTTGGATTAGTAGATACGCAGTATTTT.

The rearrangement joins TRBV9 to TRBJ2-7, with 9 bases lining up with TRBD2. This CDR3 comprises 14 residues. Germline loops: CDR1 SGDLS, CDR2 YYNGEE. With V trimmed by 4 bases and J by 6 bases, 8 bases remained unmatched. CDR3 amino acids: CASSPSGAGGEQYF. The DNA of the CDR3 is TGTGCCAGCAGCCCCAGTGGAGCGGGAGGCGAGCAGTACTTC.

This clonotype was observed a handful of times. V and J are TRBV6-1 and TRBJ2-1, with D possibly matching TRBD1 (5 bases). The V end was cut by 8 bases, the J end by 5 bases, with 16 bases between. The CDR3 length is 14 residues. CDR1 and CDR2 from the germline V gene are MNHNS and SASEGT. In DNA form, the CDR3 reads TGTGCCAGCTTAACAGGTGGATACAACAATGAGCAGTTCTTC. It specifies CASLTGGYNNEQFF.

The gene calls are TRBV6-1 and TRBJ2-2; D is undetermined. V shed 6 bases and J shed 1 base, with 12 bases lying between them. Per the germline V gene, CDR1 is MNHNS and CDR2 is SASEGT. The CDR3 is 15 residues long. CDR3 DNA sequence: TGTGCCAGCAGCCTGGACCAGTTGAACACCGGGGAGCTGTTTTTT. It yields the protein CASSLDQLNTGELFF.

The chain links TRBV29-1 to TRBJ2-1; TRBD2 aligns across 8 bases. Germline V CDR1 and CDR2: SQVTM, ANQGSEA. Trimming at V came to 7 bases and at J to 15 bases, leaving 14 bases not matched to a gene. The CDR3 loop spans 12 amino acids. CDR3 residues: CSGRFEAGVLFF. CDR3 in DNA: TGCAGCGGACGATTTGAAGCGGGAGTCTTGTTCTTC.

This clonotype has ten or more counts. The V call is TRBV6-2 or TRBV6-3, the J call TRBJ2-3, with D possibly TRBD2 on 5 matching bases. CDR3 size: 14 residues. Germline assignment: CDR1 MNHEY and CDR2 SVGEGT. V shed 7 bases and J shed 4 bases, with 15 bases lying between them. The DNA of the CDR3 is TGTGCCAGCATGGCAACTAGTGCGGCAGATACGCAGTATTTT. Protein product: CASMATSAADTQYF.

This sequence joins TRBV25-1 and TRBJ2-2; possible D gene TRBD1, 7 bases. Germline CDR1 MGHDK, CDR2 SYGVNS. The CDR3 length is 14 residues. The V gene lost 5 bases and the J gene lost 5 bases, with 12 bases spanning the gap. The CDR3 reads CASSRAGGTGELFF. The CDR3 DNA reads TGTGCCAGCAGTAGGGCAGGGGGGACCGGGGAGCTGTTTTTT.

This clonotype was counted many times. This chain connects TRBV3-1 to TRBJ2-1; D unclear. The CDR3 loop spans 12 amino acids. Trimming took 3 bases from V and 6 from J, leaving 6 bases between them. Germline V gene sequence: CDR1 LGHDT, CDR2 YNNKEL (reference sequence). The CDR3 reads CASSQGSNEQFF. DNA of the CDR3: TGTGCCAGCAGCCAGGGCTCCAATGAGCAGTTCTTC.

At least ten counts were recorded for this clonotype. The chain combines TRBV2 with TRBJ2-1; D may be TRBD1 or TRBD2 (5 bases each). The CDR3 length is 14 residues. CDR1 SNHLY and CDR2 FYNNEI come from the germline V gene. The V and J ends lost 6 bases and 7 bases respectively, with 16 bases between them. The CDR3 sequence: CASSDRDPGNEQFF. The CDR3 DNA reads TGTGCCAGCAGCGACCGGGACCCCGGGAATGAGCAGTTCTTC.

The chain employs TRBV7-9 and TRBJ2-3; D gene ambiguous. V was trimmed by 0 bases and J by 1 base, leaving 8 bases between them. Germline V CDR1 and CDR2: SEHNR, FQNEAQ (reference sequence). The CDR3 consists of 15 residues. This CDR3 reads CASSLAIAGTDTQYF. The CDR3 nucleotides read TGTGCCAGCAGCTTAGCGATCGCGGGCACAGATACGCAGTATTTT.

This clonotype appeared many times. This chain connects TRBV29-1 to TRBJ2-7; D is perhaps TRBD1 (6 bases). The germline CDR1 and CDR2 sequences are SQVTM and ANQGSEA. This CDR3 has 12 amino acids. Trimming left V 7 bases short and J 3 bases short, with 13 bases between. This CDR3 is CSATGQFYEQYF. For the CDR3, the DNA is TGCAGCGCCACGGGACAATTCTACGAGCAGTACTTC.

This clonotype was recorded a few times. The rearrangement uses TRBV5-6 and TRBJ2-1; D uncertain. The V gene's germline CDR1 is SGHDT and CDR2 YYEEEE. V was shortened by 1 base and J by 11 bases, with 10 bases between the two germline ends. CDR3 length: 12 amino acids. The CDR3 coding sequence is TGTGCCAGCAGCTTGACGGCTATGAAGCAGTTCTTC. Its protein is CASSLTAMKQFF. The whole variable domain, remainder taken from reference TRBV5-6 and TRBJ2-1, is DAGVTQSPTHLIKTRGQQVTLRCSPKSGHDTVSWYQQALGQGPQFIFQYYEEEERQRGNFPDRFSGHQFPNYSSELNVNALLLGDSALYLCASSLTAMKQFFGPGTRLTVL.

This clonotype was seen many times. The rearrangement joins TRBV11-2 to TRBJ1-3, with D perhaps matching TRBD1 (5 bases). The V end was cut by 0 bases, the J end by 0 bases, with 24 bases between. Germline V lookup: CDR1 SGHAT, CDR2 FQNNGV. The CDR3 totals 21 residues. CDR3 amino acids: CASSLEPRATYSSISGNTIYF. CDR3 coding DNA: TGTGCCAGCAGCTTAGAGCCCAGGGCTACCTACTCCTCCATCTCTGGAAACACCATATATTTT.